This TCR beta chain was captured in a study of blood T cell repertoires in COVID-19. Study background: Acute and convalescent COVID-19 samples came from the United States, Italy and Spain. Nucleic acid was either cDNA or gDNA, and it came from T cells, B-cell-depleted T cells, or PBMCs.

This clone was seen more than once but under ten times. Trimming left V 2 bases short and J 5 bases short, with 8 bases between. The CDR3 runs 13 residues. CDR1 and CDR2 from the germline V gene are SGDLS and YYNGEE. Per the study methods: Researchers report that nucleated cell counts were estimated from reference gene primer amplification. This table comes from immunoSEQ multiplex PCR, and its TCRdb copy is limited to in-frame clones, with some not included. The V and J calls and the clone size are those of that table, but D and trimming were determined from the DNA. This table holds a few hundred thousand clones, approximately 82% found once.

This receptor was taken from a man in his 60s who had recovered from COVID-19. The chain uses TRBV9 and TRBJ1-5; no definite D call. Specimen: peripheral blood. CDR3 loop: CASSVDTDQPQHF. In nucleotides, the CDR3 is TGTGCCAGCAGCGTCGACACTGATCAGCCCCAGCATTTT.